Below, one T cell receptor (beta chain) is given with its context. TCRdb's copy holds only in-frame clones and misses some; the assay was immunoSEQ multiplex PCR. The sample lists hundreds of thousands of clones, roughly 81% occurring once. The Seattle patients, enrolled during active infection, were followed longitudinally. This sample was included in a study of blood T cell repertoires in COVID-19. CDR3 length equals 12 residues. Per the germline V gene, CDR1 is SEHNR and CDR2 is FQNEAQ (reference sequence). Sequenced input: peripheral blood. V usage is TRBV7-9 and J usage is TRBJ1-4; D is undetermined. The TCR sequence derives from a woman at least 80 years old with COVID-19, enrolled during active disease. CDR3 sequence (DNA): TGTGCAGCGCCGTCCGCGAATGAAAAACTGTTTTTT. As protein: CAAPSANEKLFF.